These 30 T cell receptor beta chains were sequenced from one sample in a study of blood T cell repertoires in COVID-19. TCRdb's table, derived via immunoSEQ multiplex PCR, lists solely in-frame clones and lacks some. The sample contains about 270,000 clones, 80% to 90% of which appear only once. Sample: PBMCs or T cells enriched from blood (not recorded which). Receptor source: a woman aged 30 to 39 with acute COVID-19.

This chain's CDR3 is CASSPTGETQYF. The DNA for the CDR3 is TGCGCCAGCAGCCCAACAGGGGAGACCCAGTACTTC. The rearrangement joins TRBV5-1 to TRBJ2-5; tentative D call: TRBD1 (6 bases). Trimming left V 4 bases short and J 5 bases short, with 9 bases between. There are 12 residues in the CDR3. Looked up from germline, CDR1 is SGHRS and CDR2 is YFSETQ.

In nucleotides, the CDR3 is TGTGCCAGCAGTGAGCGGGGAACCACAGATACGCAGTATTTT. Translating gives CASSERGTTDTQYF. This chain uses TRBV7-3 with TRBJ2-3; 7 bases match TRBD2. Germline V gene sequence: CDR1 SGHTA, CDR2 FQGTGA. The CDR3 consists of 14 residues. Germline trimming cut 6 bases from V and 2 bases from J; bases unmatched to any gene: 5.

The chain uses TRBV9 and TRBJ1-3; the D gene is possibly TRBD1 (5 bases). CDR3 size: 15 residues. Trimming cost V 4 bases and J 0 bases, with 11 bases left between them. CDR1 and CDR2 (germline): SGDLS, YYNGEE. In nucleotides, the CDR3 is TGTGCCAGCAGCTCGGGGGTTAGCTCTGGAAACACCATATATTTT. This translates into CASSSGVSSGNTIYF.

The chain employs TRBV15 and TRBJ2-2; D may be TRBD2 (6 bases). CDR3 length: 16 residues. Trimming shortened V by 3 bases and J by 0 bases, and 11 bases separated the two germline ends. From germline, CDR1 is LNHNV and CDR2 YYDKDF (reference sequence). The CDR3 nucleotides read TGTGCCACCAGCAGGGGTGGCGGGGCGAACACCGGGGAGCTGTTTTTT. Protein: CATSRGGGANTGELFF.

The chain recombines TRBV11-2 with TRBJ1-2, with a possible D match to TRBD1 (6 bases). CDR3 length equals 15 residues. Between the trimmed V and J ends, which lost 1 base and 4 bases, there was a span of 13 bases. Germline loops: CDR1 SGHAT, CDR2 FQNNGV. The CDR3 DNA reads as TGTGCCAGCAGCTTAGTAGGGGGTTCGAGCTATGGCTACACCTTC. It is translated as CASSLVGGSSYGYTF.

The chain carries TRBV13 and TRBJ2-7; 11 positions agree with TRBD2. Per germline, CDR1 PRHDT and CDR2 FYEKMQ (reference sequence). The CDR3 is made up of 15 amino acids. The trim removed 5 bases at V and 4 bases at J, leaving 7 bases unmatched. The DNA for the CDR3 is TGTGCCAGCAGCGCCACTAGCGGGAGTAGGTACGAGCAGTACTTC. This sequence encodes CASSATSGSRYEQYF.

The chain is built from TRBV15 and TRBJ2-7; no clear D gene. With 1 base removed from V and 3 bases from J, the gap between germline ends came to 10 bases. Germline CDR1 is LNHNV and CDR2 is YYDKDF (reference sequence). This CDR3 comprises 14 residues. The CDR3 region has the DNA TGTGCCACCAGCAGAGTTTCTACCCGCTACGAGCAGTACTTC. It is translated as CATSRVSTRYEQYF.

This clone was seen a single time. This chain joins TRBV4-2 and TRBJ2-2, with TRBD2 matching over 7 bases. In germline, CDR1 is LGHNA, CDR2 YNFKEQ. CDR3 size: 15 residues. V trimming: 4 bases; J trimming: 0 bases; junction bases outside the gene matches: 2. The CDR3, as DNA: TGTGCCAGCAGCCGGGACTACCCGAACACCGGGGAGCTGTTTTTT. Its protein product is CASSRDYPNTGELFF.

The chain has TRBV4-1 and TRBJ1-4; the D gene is possibly TRBD1 (5 bases). CDR1 and CDR2 from the germline V gene are MGHRA and YSYEKL. V lost 11 bases, J lost 2 bases, and 24 bases lay in between. This CDR3 comprises 17 residues. The CDR3 nucleotides are TGCGCCGCCAGGCGGGGGGGGAACTGGTTGACTAATGAAAAACTGTTTTTT. The encoded protein is CAARRGGNWLTNEKLFF.

The chain uses TRBV19 and TRBJ2-7, with 9 nucleotides matching TRBD1. The CDR3 runs 13 residues. With V trimmed by 9 bases and J by 5 bases, 8 bases remained unmatched. The germline CDR1 and CDR2 sequences are LNHDA and SQIVND (reference sequence). The CDR3 nucleotides read TGTGCCAGCGGGACAGGGCTGTATAACGAGCAGTACTTC. Amino acid sequence: CASGTGLYNEQYF.

The rearrangement uses TRBV28 and TRBJ1-5; TRBD1 aligns across 7 bases. The germline V gene encodes CDR1 MDHEN and CDR2 SYDVKM. Trimming cost V 6 bases and J 5 bases; bases outside gene matches: 4. The CDR3 totals 13 residues. The chain's CDR3 is CASSPTGDQPQHF. CDR3 coding DNA: TGTGCCAGCAGCCCCACAGGGGATCAGCCCCAGCATTTT.

CDR3 sequence: CASSQDYGLAGEQFF. CDR3 coding DNA: TGCGCCAGCAGCCAAGATTACGGACTAGCGGGTGAGCAGTTCTTC. The chain combines TRBV4-1 with TRBJ2-1; 11 bases match TRBD2. Unmatched junction bases numbered 4, after V lost 0 bases and J lost 9 bases. Germline V gene sequence: CDR1 MGHRA, CDR2 YSYEKL. The length of the CDR3 is 15 residues.

The chain is built from TRBV12-3 or TRBV12-4 and TRBJ2-6, with TRBD2 as a possible D gene (6 bases). This CDR3 is 12 amino acids long. With 6 bases removed from V and 11 bases from J, the gap between germline ends came to 11 bases. The CDR3 nucleotides are TGTGCCAGCAGGTCCGGGAGCCACGTCCTGACTTTC. It translates to CASRSGSHVLTF.

The chain couples TRBV11-1 to TRBJ1-5; D not resolved. Trimming removed 5 bases from V and 3 bases from J, with 14 bases in between. Looked up from germline, CDR1 is SGHAT and CDR2 is FQDESV (reference sequence). This CDR3 comprises 15 residues. The CDR3 region has the DNA TGTGCCAGCAGCCCCGAAGGAGGGCCCAATCAGCCCCAGCATTTT. Translating it yields CASSPEGGPNQPQHF. Drawing the rest from reference TRBV11-1 and TRBJ1-5, the complete variable domain is EAEVAQSPRYKITEKSQAVAFWCDPISGHATLYWYRQILGQGPELLVQFQDESVVDDSQLPKDRFSAERLKGVDSTLKIQPAELGDSAMYLCASSPEGGPNQPQHFGDGTRLSIL.

The count of this clone is one. CDR3 in DNA: TGTGCCAGCAGCCCACGACAGGGTGAGCAGTTCTTC. Translated: CASSPRQGEQFF. The rearrangement joins TRBV12-3 or TRBV12-4 to TRBJ2-1; 7 bases are shared with TRBD1. V dropped 6 bases and J dropped 9; count of bases not matched to a gene: 5. CDR3 length: 12 residues.

V and J are TRBV28 and TRBJ1-5; no clear D. There are 14 residues in the CDR3. Germline CDR1 reads MDHEN; CDR2 reads SYDVKM. V was pared by 7 bases and J by 1 base, with 11 bases between. The CDR3 DNA sequence: TGTGCCAGCACCCAAGGCGGCAGCAATCAGCCCCAGCATTTT. It yields the protein CASTQGGSNQPQHF.

V gene TRBV7-9 combines with J gene TRBJ1-3, with D unclear. Germline V gene lookup returns CDR1 SEHNR and CDR2 FQNEAQ (reference sequence). V lost 10 bases and J lost 1, with 14 bases in between. This CDR3 comprises 14 residues. The DNA of the CDR3 is TGTGCCACTCCGGAGGTCGATTCTGGAAACACCATATATTTT. Protein: CATPEVDSGNTIYF.

In the case of this clone: Additional DNA sequences in this sample encode the identical CDR3. V gene TRBV19 combines with J gene TRBJ2-7; the D gene is possibly TRBD2 (5 bases). This CDR3 comprises 13 residues. Germline V gene lookup returns CDR1 LNHDA and CDR2 SQIVND (reference sequence). Between the trimmed V and J ends, which lost 2 bases and 2 bases, there was a span of 7 bases. The CDR3 DNA reads as TGTGCCAGTAGTATAACCGGGACCTACGAGCAGTACTTC. Its translation is CASSITGTYEQYF. Full variable domain (outside the CDR3, taken from reference TRBV19 and TRBJ2-7): DGGITQSPKYLFRKEGQNVTLSCEQNLNHDAMYWYRQDPGQGLRLIYYSQIVNDFQKGDIAEGYSVSREKKESFPLTVTSAQKNPTAFYLCASSITGTYEQYFGPGTRLTVT.

The chain has TRBV5-5 and TRBJ1-3, with 9 nucleotides matching TRBD1. Germline V gene data show CDR1 as SGHKS and CDR2 as YYEKEE (reference sequence). The V and J ends lost 4 bases and 4 bases, in that order; junction bases with no gene match: 12. The CDR3 has 17 amino acids. This CDR3 reads CASSHFGTGMIGNTIYF. CDR3 sequence (DNA): TGTGCCAGCAGCCATTTCGGGACAGGGATGATCGGAAACACCATATATTTT.

The chain employs TRBV9 and TRBJ2-2; a weak D match, TRBD2 (6 bases). V was shortened by 2 bases and J by 7 bases, with 15 bases between the two germline ends. The CDR3 is 15 residues long. Germline CDR1 reads SGDLS; CDR2 reads YYNGEE. The CDR3 region is CASSVRRRGDGELFF. The DNA of the CDR3 is TGTGCCAGCAGCGTCCGACGGAGGGGAGACGGGGAGCTGTTTTTT.

The chain uses TRBV13 and TRBJ1-2, with 8 bases identical to TRBD1. J lost 5 bases, V lost 5 bases, and 13 bases had no gene match. CDR3 length: 16 residues. Germline V lookup: CDR1 PRHDT, CDR2 FYEKMQ (reference sequence). The CDR3 region has the DNA TGTGCCAGCAGCCTCCTCTTAGGACAGGGATGGTATGGCTACACCTTC. This translates into CASSLLLGQGWYGYTF.

The rearrangement uses TRBV3-1 (or the pseudogene TRBV3-2) and TRBJ1-2, with 7 bases aligning to TRBD1. Germline V CDR1 and CDR2: LGHDT, YNNKEL (reference sequence). J lost 4 bases, V lost 0 bases, and 8 bases had no gene match. The CDR3 spans 16 residues. CDR3 loop: CASSQDRGGGGYGYTF. The CDR3 DNA sequence: TGTGCCAGCAGCCAAGATAGAGGGGGCGGAGGCTATGGCTACACCTTC.

This chain joins TRBV19 and TRBJ2-1, with D perhaps TRBD1 (6 bases). Germline lookup yields CDR1 LNHDA and CDR2 SQIVND (reference sequence). The CDR3 runs 13 residues. V was pared by 2 bases and J by 8 bases, with 10 bases between. Written as DNA, the CDR3 is TGTGCCAGTAGTATATCAGGGGCGGATGAGCAGTTCTTC. Translating gives CASSISGADEQFF.

The rearrangement uses TRBV7-9 and TRBJ2-7; tentative D call: TRBD1 (8 bases). Germline loops: CDR1 SEHNR, CDR2 FQNEAQ (reference sequence). V lost 7 bases, J lost 7 bases, and 23 bases lay in between. The CDR3 is made up of 15 amino acids. CDR3 residues: CASNPGSDRGGEQYF. CDR3 nucleotides: TGTGCCAGCAACCCCGGTTCAGACAGGGGAGGGGAGCAGTACTTC.

CDR3 sequence (DNA): TGTGCCAGCAGTTTAATGAGGACCCAGTACTTC. This codes for CASSLMRTQYF. This chain joins TRBV28 and TRBJ2-5, with D unclear. CDR3 size: 11 residues. With 2 bases removed from V and 7 bases from J, the gap between germline ends came to 5 bases. Germline CDR1 MDHEN, CDR2 SYDVKM.

The sample holds a few counts of this clone. V and J are TRBV23-1 and TRBJ2-2; D gene ambiguous. TRBV23-1 is labeled an ORF, and its function is uncertain. This CDR3 is built from 14 residues. V was clipped by 8 bases and J by 2 bases, with 12 bases between them. In nucleotides, the CDR3 is TGCGCCAGCTTGTGCGACTCAAACACCGGGGAGCTGTTTTTT. Translating gives CASLCDSNTGELFF.

The V and J genes are TRBV6-5 and TRBJ2-7; 12 bases are a match to TRBD2. The CDR3 extends over 13 amino acids. V shed 10 bases, J shed 5 bases, and the junction held 6 bases outside the gene matches. CDR1 MNHEY and CDR2 SVGAGI come from the germline V gene. The CDR3 DNA sequence: TGTGCCACCCTGACTAGCGGGAGCGACGAGCAGTACTTC. It specifies CATLTSGSDEQYF.

The chain joins TRBV12-3 or TRBV12-4 to TRBJ1-5; 9 bases match TRBD1. The V and J ends lost 6 bases and 5 bases, in that order; junction bases with no gene match: 2. The CDR3 covers 13 residues. The CDR3 DNA reads as TGTGCCAGCAGACAGGGGGCCTATCAGCCCCAGCATTTT. Protein: CASRQGAYQPQHF.

The rearrangement joins TRBV21-1 to TRBJ1-6. TRBV21-1 is designated a pseudogene. The CDR3 consists of 13 residues. DNA for the CDR3: TGTGCCAGCTTCGGTCCTAATAATTCACCCCTCCACTTT. Amino acid sequence: CASFGPNNSPLHF.

The chain recombines TRBV5-1 with TRBJ2-7; D remains unclear. Germline loops: CDR1 SGHRS, CDR2 YFSETQ. V lost 3 bases, J lost 1 base, and 17 bases lay in between. This CDR3 has 16 residues. CDR3 loop: CASSWASEPKSYEQYF. The CDR3 DNA sequence: TGCGCCAGCAGCTGGGCTTCAGAGCCAAAGTCCTACGAGCAGTACTTC.